This T cell receptor (beta chain) was obtained from a study of lymphopenia after photon versus proton radiotherapy. The CDR3 spans 8 residues. The V gene's germline CDR1 is SEHNR and CDR2 FQNEAQ (reference sequence). Trimming cost V 10 bases and J 14 bases, with 11 bases left between them. For this clone: The antigen is undetermined.

Notes on the study in general: Photon-treated patients lost naive T cells and TCR diversity; proton-treated stayed stable.

Method: immunoSEQ multiplex PCR; TCRdb's copy keeps in-frame clones and lacks some. The sample yields about 19,000 clones, 75% to 95% seen once. The sequencing used peripheral blood, collected from a patient treated with photon-based radiotherapy. The receptor comes from a man in his 60s with pancreatic cancer. This chain uses TRBV7-9 with TRBJ1-2; D is unclear. The CDR3 bases are TGTGCCACCAGGACTGGGACCTTC. This codes for CATRTGTF.